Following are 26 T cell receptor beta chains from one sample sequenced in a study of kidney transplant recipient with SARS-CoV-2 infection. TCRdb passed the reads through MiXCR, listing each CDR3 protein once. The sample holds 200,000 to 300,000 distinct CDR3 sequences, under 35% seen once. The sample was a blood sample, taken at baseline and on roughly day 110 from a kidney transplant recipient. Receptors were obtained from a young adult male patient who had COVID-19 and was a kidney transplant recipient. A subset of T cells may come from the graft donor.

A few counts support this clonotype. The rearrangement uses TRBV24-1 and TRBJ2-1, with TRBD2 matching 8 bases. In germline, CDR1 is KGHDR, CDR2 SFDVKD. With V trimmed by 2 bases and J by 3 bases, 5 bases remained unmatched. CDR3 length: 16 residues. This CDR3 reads CATSDYSGTSYNEQFF. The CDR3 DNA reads TGTGCCACCAGTGATTATTCCGGGACTAGCTACAATGAGCAGTTCTTC.

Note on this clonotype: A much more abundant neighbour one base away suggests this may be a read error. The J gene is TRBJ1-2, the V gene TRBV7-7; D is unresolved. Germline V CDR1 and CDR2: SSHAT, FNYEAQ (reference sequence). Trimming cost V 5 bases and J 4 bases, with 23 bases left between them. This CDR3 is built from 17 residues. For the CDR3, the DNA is TGTGCCAGCAGCCCACTTCAGAAGTGCCGAAAGACCTATGGCTACACCTTC. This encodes CASSPLQKCRKTYGYTF.

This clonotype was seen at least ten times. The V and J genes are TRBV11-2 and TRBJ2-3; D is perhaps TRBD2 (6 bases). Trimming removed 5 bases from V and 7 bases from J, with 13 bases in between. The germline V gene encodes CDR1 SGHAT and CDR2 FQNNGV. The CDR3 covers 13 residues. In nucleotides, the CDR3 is TGTGCCAGCAGCACACCGGGACTCAATACGCAGTATTTT. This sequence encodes CASSTPGLNTQYF.

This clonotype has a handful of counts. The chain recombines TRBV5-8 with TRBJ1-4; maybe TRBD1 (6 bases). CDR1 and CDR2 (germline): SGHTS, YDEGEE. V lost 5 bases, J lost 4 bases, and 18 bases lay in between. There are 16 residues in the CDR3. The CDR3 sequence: CASRFRAGQFNEKLFF. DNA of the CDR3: TGTGCCAGCAGGTTCCGGGCCGGACAGTTTAATGAAAAACTGTTTTTT.

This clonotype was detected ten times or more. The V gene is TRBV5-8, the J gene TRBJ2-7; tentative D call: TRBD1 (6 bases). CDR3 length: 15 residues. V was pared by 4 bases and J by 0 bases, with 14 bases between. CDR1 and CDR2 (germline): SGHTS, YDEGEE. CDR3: CASSPGQTPSYEQYF. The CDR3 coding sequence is TGTGCCAGCAGCCCCGGACAGACGCCCTCCTACGAGCAGTACTTC. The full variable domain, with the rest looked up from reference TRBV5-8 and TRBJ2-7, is EAGVTQSPTHLIKTRGQQATLRCSPISGHTSVYWYQQALGLGLQFLLWYDEGEERNRGNFPPRFSGRQFPNYSSELNVNALELEDSALYLCASSPGQTPSYEQYFGPGTRLTVT.

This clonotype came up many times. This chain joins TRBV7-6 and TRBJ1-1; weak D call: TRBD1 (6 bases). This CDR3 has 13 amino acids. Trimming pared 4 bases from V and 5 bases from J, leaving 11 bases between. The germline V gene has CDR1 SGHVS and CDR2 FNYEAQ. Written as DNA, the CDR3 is TGTGCCAGCAGCTCCACAGGGATGACTGAAGCTTTCTTT. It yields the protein CASSSTGMTEAFF.

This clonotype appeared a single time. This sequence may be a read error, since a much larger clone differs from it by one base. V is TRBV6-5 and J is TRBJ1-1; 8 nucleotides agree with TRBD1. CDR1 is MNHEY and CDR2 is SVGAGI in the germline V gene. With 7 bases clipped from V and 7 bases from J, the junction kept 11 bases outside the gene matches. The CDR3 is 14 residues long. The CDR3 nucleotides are TGTGCCAGCAATGAGAACCGACAGGGGATTGAAGCTTTCTTT. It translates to CASNENRQGIEAFF.

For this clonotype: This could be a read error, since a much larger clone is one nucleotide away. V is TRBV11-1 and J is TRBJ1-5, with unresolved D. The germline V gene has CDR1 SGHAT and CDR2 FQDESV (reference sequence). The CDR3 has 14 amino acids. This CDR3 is CASSARRNNQSQHF. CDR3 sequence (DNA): TGTGCCAGCAGCGCCAGGAGGAACAATCAGTCCCAGCATTTT.

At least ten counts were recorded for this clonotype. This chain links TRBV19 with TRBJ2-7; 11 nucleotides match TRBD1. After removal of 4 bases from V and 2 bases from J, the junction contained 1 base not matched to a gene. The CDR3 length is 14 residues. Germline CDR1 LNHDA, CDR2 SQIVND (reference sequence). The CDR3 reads CASSTGQGAYEQYF. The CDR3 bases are TGTGCCAGTAGTACGGGACAGGGGGCCTACGAGCAGTACTTC.

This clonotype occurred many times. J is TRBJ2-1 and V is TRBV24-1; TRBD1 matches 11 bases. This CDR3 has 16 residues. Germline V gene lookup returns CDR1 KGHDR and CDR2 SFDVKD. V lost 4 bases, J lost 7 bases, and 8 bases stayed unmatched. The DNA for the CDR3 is TGTGCCACCAGTGACCACAGGACAGGGGGCTTGAATGAGCAGTTCTTC. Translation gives CATSDHRTGGLNEQFF.

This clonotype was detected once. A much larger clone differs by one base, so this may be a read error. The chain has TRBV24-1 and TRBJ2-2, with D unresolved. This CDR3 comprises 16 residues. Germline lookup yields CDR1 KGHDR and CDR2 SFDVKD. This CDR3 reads CATSDFSDLNIGELFF. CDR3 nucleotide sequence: TGTGCCACCAGTGATTTCTCTGATTTGAACATCGGGGAGCTGTTTTTT.

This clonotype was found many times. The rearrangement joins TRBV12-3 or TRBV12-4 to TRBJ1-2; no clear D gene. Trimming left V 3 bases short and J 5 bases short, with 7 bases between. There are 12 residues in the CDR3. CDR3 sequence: CASSFGIYGYTF. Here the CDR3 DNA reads TGTGCCAGCAGTTTCGGGATATATGGCTACACCTTC.

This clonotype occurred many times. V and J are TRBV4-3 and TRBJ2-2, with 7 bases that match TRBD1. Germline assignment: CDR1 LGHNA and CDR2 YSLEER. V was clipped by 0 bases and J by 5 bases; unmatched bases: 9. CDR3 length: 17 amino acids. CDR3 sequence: CASSQEWQGESTGELFF. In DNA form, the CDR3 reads TGCGCCAGCAGCCAAGAGTGGCAGGGGGAGAGTACCGGGGAGCTGTTTTTT.

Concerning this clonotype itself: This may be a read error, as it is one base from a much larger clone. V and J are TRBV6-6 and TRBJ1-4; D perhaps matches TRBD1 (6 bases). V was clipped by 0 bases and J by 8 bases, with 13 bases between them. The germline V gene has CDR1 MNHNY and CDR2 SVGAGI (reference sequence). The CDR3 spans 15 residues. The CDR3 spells CASSYSQGIREKLFF. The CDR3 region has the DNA TGTGCCAGCAGTTACTCGCAGGGGATACGGGAAAAACTGTTTTTT.

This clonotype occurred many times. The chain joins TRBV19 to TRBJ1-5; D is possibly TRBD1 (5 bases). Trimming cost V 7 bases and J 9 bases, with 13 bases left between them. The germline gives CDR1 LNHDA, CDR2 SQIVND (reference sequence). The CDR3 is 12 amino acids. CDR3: CASNYGGGPQHF. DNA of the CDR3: TGTGCCAGTAACTATGGGGGGGGGCCCCAGCATTTT.

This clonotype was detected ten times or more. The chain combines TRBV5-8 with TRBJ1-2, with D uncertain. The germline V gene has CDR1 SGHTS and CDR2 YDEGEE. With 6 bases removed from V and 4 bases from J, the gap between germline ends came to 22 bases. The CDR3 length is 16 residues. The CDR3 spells CASNLRHPRKTYGYTF. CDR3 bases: TGTGCCAGCAACCTACGTCATCCACGAAAGACCTATGGCTACACCTTC.

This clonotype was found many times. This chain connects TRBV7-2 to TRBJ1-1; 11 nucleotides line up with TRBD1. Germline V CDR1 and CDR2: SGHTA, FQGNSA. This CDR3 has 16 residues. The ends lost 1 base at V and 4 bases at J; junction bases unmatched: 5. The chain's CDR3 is CASSLGTGGSFTEAFF. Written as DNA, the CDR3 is TGTGCCAGCAGCTTAGGGACAGGGGGCTCGTTCACTGAAGCTTTCTTT.

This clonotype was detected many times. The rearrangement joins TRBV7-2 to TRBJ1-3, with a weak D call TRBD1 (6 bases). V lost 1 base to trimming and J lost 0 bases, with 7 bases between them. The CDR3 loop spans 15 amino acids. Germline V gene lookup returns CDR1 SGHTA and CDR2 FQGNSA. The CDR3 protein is CASSLEGGSGNTIYF. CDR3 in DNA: TGTGCCAGCAGCTTAGAAGGGGGCTCTGGAAACACCATATATTTT.

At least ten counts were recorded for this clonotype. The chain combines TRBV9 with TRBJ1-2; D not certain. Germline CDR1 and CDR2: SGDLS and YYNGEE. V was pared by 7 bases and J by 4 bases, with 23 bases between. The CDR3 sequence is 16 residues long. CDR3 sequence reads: CASYRQYSRKTYGYTF. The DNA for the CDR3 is TGTGCCAGCTACCGTCAGTACTCAAGAAAGACCTATGGCTACACCTTC.

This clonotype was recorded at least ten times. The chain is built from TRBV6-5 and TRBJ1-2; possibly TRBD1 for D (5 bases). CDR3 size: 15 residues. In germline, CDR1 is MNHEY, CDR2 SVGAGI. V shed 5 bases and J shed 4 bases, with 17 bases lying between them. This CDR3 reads CASSNRDLRTYGYTF. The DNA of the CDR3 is TGTGCCAGCAGTAACCGGGACCTCCGGACCTATGGCTACACCTTC.

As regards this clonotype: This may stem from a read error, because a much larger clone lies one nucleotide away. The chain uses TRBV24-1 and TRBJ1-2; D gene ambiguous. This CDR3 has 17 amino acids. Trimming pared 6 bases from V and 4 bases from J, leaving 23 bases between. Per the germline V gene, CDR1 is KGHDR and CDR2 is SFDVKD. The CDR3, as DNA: TGTGCCACCAGTTATGTCGATAGTACCAGAAAGACCTATGGCTACACCTTC. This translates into CATSYVDSTRKTYGYTF.

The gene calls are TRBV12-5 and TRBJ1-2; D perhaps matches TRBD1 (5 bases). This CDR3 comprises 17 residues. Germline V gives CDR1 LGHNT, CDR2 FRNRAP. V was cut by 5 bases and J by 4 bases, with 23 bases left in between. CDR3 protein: CASGHSHLQGKTYGYTF. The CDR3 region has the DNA TGTGCTAGTGGTCATAGTCATTTGCAGGGAAAGACCTATGGCTACACCTTC.

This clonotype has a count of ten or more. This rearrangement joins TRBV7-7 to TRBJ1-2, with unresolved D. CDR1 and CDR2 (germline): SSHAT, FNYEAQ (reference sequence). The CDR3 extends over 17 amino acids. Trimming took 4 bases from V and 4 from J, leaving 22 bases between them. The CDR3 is CASSWINKCRKTYGYTF. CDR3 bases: TGTGCCAGCAGCTGGATCAATAAGTGCCGAAAGACCTATGGCTACACCTTC. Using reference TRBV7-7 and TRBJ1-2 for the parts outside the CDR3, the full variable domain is GAGVSQSPRYKVTKRGQDVTLRCDPISSHATLYWYQQALGQGPEFLTYFNYEAQPDKSGLPSDRFSAERPEGSISTLTIQRTEQRDSAMYRCASSWINKCRKTYGYTFGSGTRLTVV.

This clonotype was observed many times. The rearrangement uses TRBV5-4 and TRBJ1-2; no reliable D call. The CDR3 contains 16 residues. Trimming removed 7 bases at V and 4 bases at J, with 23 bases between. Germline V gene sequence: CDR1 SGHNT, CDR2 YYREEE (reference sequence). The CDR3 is CASDACVPGKTYGYTF. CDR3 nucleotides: TGTGCCAGCGACGCCTGCGTACCAGGAAAGACCTATGGCTACACCTTC. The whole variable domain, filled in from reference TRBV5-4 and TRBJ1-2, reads ETGVTQSPTHLIKTRGQQVTLRCSSQSGHNTVSWYQQALGQGPQFIFQYYREEENGRGNFPPRFSGLQFPNYSSELNVNALELDDSALYLCASDACVPGKTYGYTFGSGTRLTVV.

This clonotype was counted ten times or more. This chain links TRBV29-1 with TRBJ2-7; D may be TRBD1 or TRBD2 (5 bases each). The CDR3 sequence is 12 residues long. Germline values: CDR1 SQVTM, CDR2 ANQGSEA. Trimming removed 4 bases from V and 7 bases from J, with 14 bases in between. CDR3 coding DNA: TGCAGCGTTGTCCCGGGACGAGATGAGCAGTACTTC. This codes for CSVVPGRDEQYF.

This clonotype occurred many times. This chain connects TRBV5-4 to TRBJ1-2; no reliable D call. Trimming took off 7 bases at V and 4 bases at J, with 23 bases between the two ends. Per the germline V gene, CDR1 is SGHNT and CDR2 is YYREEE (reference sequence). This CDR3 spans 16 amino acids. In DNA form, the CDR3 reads TGTGCCAGCCTGAAGCTCGTACCAGGAAAGACCTATGGCTACACCTTC. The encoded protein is CASLKLVPGKTYGYTF.